This note documents a single T cell receptor beta chain sequence. Its specificity is not known. This sample was included in a study of vaccination and CD4 T cells after COVID-19. Oncomine TCR Beta short-read sequencing was applied to DNA from cultured CD4+ T cells. TCRdb re-derived calls from the PCR reads in MiXCR, one entry per CDR3 protein. The data show approximately 5,000 distinct CDR3 sequences, with roughly 77% seen just once and about a quarter held by the top ten. This CDR3 is built from 13 residues. Germline V gene lookup returns CDR1 LNHDA and CDR2 SQIVND (reference sequence). V was pared by 0 bases and J by 3 bases, with 3 bases between. As for treatment: 10-day PBMC culture with coronavirus spike peptide pools or control peptides (ViraFEST assay).

This receptor was identified in a human donor who had recovered from COVID-19. Sequencing input: CD4+ T cells from blood, cultured in vitro. The genes are TRBV19 and TRBJ1-5, with unresolved D. Here the CDR3 reads CASSIDANQPQHF. As DNA, the CDR3 is TGTGCCAGTAGTATAGACGCCAATCAGCCCCAGCATTTT.